Shown below are 8 T cell receptor beta chains from a single sample sequenced in a study of shared clonotypes between healthy human individuals. Profiled with immunoSEQ multiplex PCR; TCRdb holds only in-frame clones, not every one. The data contain roughly 1,100,000 clones, approximately 76% of them seen just once; the ten biggest clones take up 1.4%. Input material: memory CD4+ T cells sorted from blood. Noted subset: CD45RA-negative fraction. Receptor source: a man aged 18 to 29 in good health.

The chain recombines TRBV7-3 with TRBJ2-3; D gene ambiguous. V lost 2 bases, J lost 1 base, and 10 bases lay in between. Germline CDR1 is SGHTA and CDR2 is FQGTGA. The CDR3 covers 15 residues. Here the CDR3 DNA reads TGTGCCAGCAGCTTATGGGCAGGCCGCACAGATACGCAGTATTTT. It translates to CASSLWAGRTDTQYF.

The gene calls are TRBV6-5 and TRBJ1-1; unclear D gene. This CDR3 is built from 12 residues. The V gene lost 5 bases and the J gene lost 3 bases, with 7 bases spanning the gap. Germline CDR1 MNHEY, CDR2 SVGAGI. The CDR3 nucleotides read TGTGCCAGCAGTGACACACACACTGAAGCTTTCTTT. Its translation: CASSDTHTEAFF.

The V call is TRBV7-9, the J call TRBJ2-6; the D gene is possibly TRBD2 (6 bases). Per the germline V gene, CDR1 is SEHNR and CDR2 is FQNEAQ (reference sequence). V gave up 4 bases and J gave up 5 bases, with 18 bases separating them. CDR3 length equals 17 residues. The DNA for the CDR3 is TGTGCCAGCAGCTCTGATGGGGAGGAGGGCTGGGCCAACGTCCTGACTTTC. Its protein is CASSSDGEEGWANVLTF.

This clone showed up just a few times. The rearrangement links TRBV7-2 to TRBJ2-7; the match to TRBD2 covers 13 bases. The V and J ends lost 5 bases and 3 bases, in that order; junction bases with no gene match: 4. The CDR3 covers 15 residues. CDR1 is SGHTA and CDR2 is FQGNSA in the germline V gene. CDR3 sequence (DNA): TGTGCCAGCAGCAGGACTAGCGGGAGAATCTACGAGCAGTACTTC. It encodes CASSRTSGRIYEQYF.

The chain employs TRBV2 and TRBJ2-1, with no clear D. CDR3 length: 13 amino acids. Trimming removed 1 base from V and 4 bases from J, with 5 bases in between. In germline, CDR1 is SNHLY, CDR2 FYNNEI. The CDR3 here is CASSEGWYNEQFF. Written as DNA, the CDR3 is TGTGCCAGCAGTGAAGGATGGTACAATGAGCAGTTCTTC.

The rearrangement links TRBV7-2 to TRBJ2-7, with D perhaps TRBD1 or TRBD2 (5 bases each). V lost 5 bases and J 1 base, leaving 12 bases between the germline ends. This CDR3 has 14 amino acids. Looked up from germline, CDR1 is SGHTA and CDR2 is FQGNSA. Here the CDR3 reads CASSPRAGSYEQYF. CDR3 nucleotides: TGTGCCAGCAGCCCGAGGGCAGGGTCCTACGAGCAGTACTTC.

The chain is built from TRBV10-3 and TRBJ2-1; possibly TRBD2 for D (5 bases). In germline, CDR1 is ENHRY, CDR2 SYGVKD. V lost 0 bases to trimming and J lost 9 bases, with 18 bases between them. The CDR3 is 16 amino acids. The CDR3 nucleotides are TGTGCCATCAGTGAGTCGGTGGGAGCAGTAGGAGTTGAGCAGTTCTTC. Translated, it gives CAISESVGAVGVEQFF.

Notes on this clone: Distinct nucleotide sequences in the sample also encode this CDR3. The chain recombines TRBV7-9 with TRBJ1-4; 9 bases align to TRBD1. CDR1 is SEHNR and CDR2 is FQNEAQ in the germline V gene (reference sequence). The CDR3 contains 14 residues. The ends lost 5 bases at V and 7 bases at J; junction bases unmatched: 5. CDR3 sequence (DNA): TGTGCCAGCAGCCAGGACAGGGGATCTGAAAAACTGTTTTTT. It codes for CASSQDRGSEKLFF.